Included here is one T cell receptor beta chain sequence, with context. This clone was counted between two and nine times. It lacks a known antigen. The input lacks base qualities; no much larger clone sits a single base away. The source of the sample is a study of beta chain features in type 1 diabetes (dated by TCRdb to 2017 to 2018). Broadly, across the study: No differences in mean age, gender distribution, total cell number or subset yield were found between patients and healthy donors. A total of 90 million to 140 million sorted cells were examined across all samples, and RNA yield correlated strongly with the number of cells per subset. In the study, recently diagnosed type 1 diabetes patients and matched healthy donors were compared on the TCRB repertoires of their sorted circulating CD4+ T cell subsets. Regulatory and stem cell-like memory subsets were isolated from only 8 patients and 8 healthy donors, whereas naive and central memory subsets came from all 30 or so donors.

All of the isolated RNA was reverse transcribed with the High Capacity cDNA Reverse Transcription Kit, so expressed TCRB transcripts were sequenced. Deep immunoSEQ sequencing was performed on naive, central memory and regulatory T cell samples, with an average of roughly 3.5 million total reads per sample. Sorted cells were lysed in RLT buffer, and RNA was extracted using DNase-treated RNeasy Micro or Mini kits according to cell number. To prevent cross-contamination, each cell subset was processed individually, whereas patient and healthy donor samples were processed jointly. Using the immunoSEQ multiplex PCR, TCRB sequences were amplified from cDNA into 87-bp fragments spanning the CDR3 region. Sequencing of the amplicons was performed on the Illumina HiSeq platform. The original pipeline was this. Synthetic template baselines were used to correct PCR bias computationally, reads within Hamming distance 2 were collapsed, and singletons that could not be merged were discarded. Reads were aligned against IMGT to assign V, D and J genes, CDR3 length and insertions or deletions at six rearrangement sites. Within each subset, clonotype counts were normalized to the number of sorted cells before true diversity and Gini coefficients were calculated with the tcR R package. Repertoire sharing was quantified using the overlap coefficient calculated on TCRB nucleotide sequences. Out-of-frame TCRB sequences from naive cells were analyzed as a proxy for the pre-selection repertoire. This immuneACCESS table, as held by TCRdb, lists in-frame sequences with V and J called but not all clones. Of the missing ones, under half trace to an unresolved V gene in checked studies; the others have no known cause. Clone size and V and J calls were adopted from that table, with D and trimming inferred from the DNA. Recorded for this sample are about 710,000 clones; over 12% of them occurred a single time. Less than 0.04% of the sample is held by the ten biggest clonotypes.

General findings and caveats noted by the study authors: Patients with type 1 diabetes made fewer insertions and deleted more nucleotides at VDJ recombination sites, implying thymic rearrangement abnormalities. Type 1 diabetes patients showed a moderate but significant shortening of TCRB CDR3 length in all four CD4+ subsets. PCR might favor shorter templates, but patient and control samples were amplified and corrected together, so any skew would affect both groups equally. Because cDNA was sequenced instead of genomic DNA, highly expressing activated cells could be over-represented, though the groups showed no difference in activation or CD3 levels. Because the HLA sub-analyses included only small numbers of individuals, any influence of HLA type on TCRB rearrangement was left unresolved. The naive, central memory and regulatory TCRB repertoires appeared to resemble one another more closely among patients than among healthy donors.

Each donor gave one peripheral blood draw, approximately 110 mL on average, collected into heparinised tubes. A BD FACSAria II and a panel including CD45RO, CCR7, CD25, CD127, CD95 and CD27 were used to sort naive, central memory, regulatory and stem cell-like memory CD4+ T cells. All sorted populations exceeded 95% purity. PBMCs were separated immediately by Lymphoprep density gradient centrifugation and were stained directly, without being cultured. Samples were stained and sorted in pairs, with one healthy donor and one patient per experiment, so that batch effects were minimized. This TCR was sampled from a man younger than 35 with type 1 diabetes. The material sequenced was naive CD4+ T cells from blood. The sample's cell subset or site label, decoded: true naive CD4+ T cells.

The nucleotide sequence is given as TGTGCCAGCAGTTCCCCCCGGGAGCAGTTCTTC. Its coded protein is CASSSPREQFF. The chain joins TRBV28 to TRBJ2-1; too little of a D gene remains to name it. CDR1 and CDR2, looked up from the germline V gene, are MDHEN and SYDVKM. Between the V and J ends, shortened by 4 bases and 10 bases respectively, the junction contains 8 bases. The CDR3 runs 11 residues from the cysteine to the phenylalanine. Only CDR3 DNA is held: 33 bases, read in frame from base 1.